This T cell receptor beta chain was recovered during a study of T cells in Graves' hyperthyroidism and ophthalmopathy. Study outcomes and limitations: In simple terms, a model built on 13 V-J features told ophthalmopathy apart from stable hyperthyroidism.

These patients, aged 18 to 65, had recently diagnosed hyperthyroidism lasting under 2 months. This clonotype was picked up many times. Its antigen is not identified. The source material, RNA transcripts, was used to amplify TCR beta CDR3 regions. During a first-round RT-PCR of the TCR CDR3, the HTBI primer set was used. Via MiXCR, TCRdb re-called the multiplex PCR reads, giving one row per CDR3 protein. The sample shows around 300,000 distinct CDR3 sequences, roughly 15% of them seen only once. Germline assignment: CDR1 DFQATT and CDR2 SNEGSKA (reference sequence). The CDR3 loop spans 13 amino acids. Trimming pared 6 bases from V and 7 bases from J, leaving 15 bases between.

The sequence derives from a woman aged 50 to 60 with Graves' hyperthyroidism that later progressed to Graves' ophthalmopathy. Sequences were obtained from blood. This chain uses TRBV20-1 with TRBJ1-4; D may be TRBD1 (5 bases). The CDR3: CSATGGGGEKLFF. In DNA, the CDR3 is TGCAGTGCCACGGGCGGGGGTGGTGAAAAACTGTTTTTT.